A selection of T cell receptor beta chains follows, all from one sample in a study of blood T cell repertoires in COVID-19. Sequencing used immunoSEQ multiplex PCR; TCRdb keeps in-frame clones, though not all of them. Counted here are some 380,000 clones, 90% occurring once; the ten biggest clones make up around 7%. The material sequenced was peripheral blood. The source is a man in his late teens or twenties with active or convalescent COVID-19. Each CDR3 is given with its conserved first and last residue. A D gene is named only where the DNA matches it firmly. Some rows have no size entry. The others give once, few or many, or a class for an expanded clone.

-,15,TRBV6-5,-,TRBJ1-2,CASSYVGLGVFGYTF,TGTGCCAGCAGTTATGTGGGACTGGGAGTCTTTGGCTACACCTTC
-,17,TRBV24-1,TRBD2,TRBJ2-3,CATSGVAGGPLGDTQYF,TGTGCCACCAGTGGCGTGGCGGGGGGGCCGTTGGGAGATACGCAGTATTTT
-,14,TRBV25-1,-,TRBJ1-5,CASRQTVPNQPQHF,TGTGCCAGCAGACAGACAGTCCCTAATCAGCCCCAGCATTTT
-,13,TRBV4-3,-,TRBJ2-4,CASSLRGGNIQYF,TGCGCCAGCAGCCTCAGGGGCGGAAACATTCAGTACTTC
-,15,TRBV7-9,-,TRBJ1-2,CASSSGQPGVDGYTF,TGTGCCAGCAGCTCCGGACAGCCAGGGGTCGATGGCTACACCTTC
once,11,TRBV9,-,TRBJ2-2,CASSVPGELFF,TGTGCCAGCAGCGTCCCAGGGGAGCTGTTTTTT
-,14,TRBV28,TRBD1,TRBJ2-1,CASSGTGGYNEQFF,TGTGCCAGCAGCGGGACAGGGGGTTACAATGAGCAGTTCTTC
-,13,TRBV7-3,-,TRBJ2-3,CASSSPSTDTQYF,TGTGCCAGCAGCTCTCCCAGCACAGATACGCAGTATTTT
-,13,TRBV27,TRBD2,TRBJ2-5,CASRGGVLETQYF,TGTGCCAGCAGGGGAGGGGTGTTGGAGACCCAGTACTTC
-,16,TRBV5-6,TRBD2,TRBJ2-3,CASSLAGLADTDTQYF,TGTGCCAGCAGCTTGGCAGGACTAGCGGACACAGATACGCAGTATTTT
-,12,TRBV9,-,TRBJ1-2,CASSGQGYGYTF,TGTGCCAGCAGCGGCCAGGGTTATGGCTACACCTTC
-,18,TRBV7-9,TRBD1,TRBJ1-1,CASSLGFGQGAANTEAFF,TGTGCCAGCAGCTTAGGATTCGGACAGGGGGCCGCGAACACTGAAGCTTTCTTT
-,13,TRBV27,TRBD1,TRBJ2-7,CASSVDRAGEQYF,TGTGCCAGCAGTGTGGACAGGGCCGGCGAGCAGTACTTC
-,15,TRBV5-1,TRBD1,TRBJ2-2,CASSLRTGATGELFF,TGCGCCAGCAGCTTGCGGACAGGGGCCACCGGGGAGCTGTTTTTT
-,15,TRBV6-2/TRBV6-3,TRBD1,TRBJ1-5,CASSYLLPGGQPQHF,TGTGCCAGCAGTTACCTTCTGCCAGGGGGTCAGCCCCAGCATTTT
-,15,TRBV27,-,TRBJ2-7,CASSSADGKAYEQYF,TGTGCCAGCAGTTCCGCGGACGGGAAAGCCTACGAGCAGTACTTC
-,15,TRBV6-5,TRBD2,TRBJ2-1,CASSYGLAGVNEQFF,TGTGCCAGCAGTTACGGACTAGCGGGGGTAAATGAGCAGTTCTTC
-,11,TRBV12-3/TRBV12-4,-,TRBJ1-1,CASSSEKEAFF,TGTGCCAGCAGTTCGGAGAAAGAAGCTTTCTTT
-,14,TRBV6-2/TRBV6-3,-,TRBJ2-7,CASSYTRGVYEQYF,TGTGCCAGCAGTTACACCCGTGGAGTCTACGAGCAGTACTTC
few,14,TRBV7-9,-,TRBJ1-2,CASSQSFSGYGYTF,TGTGCCAGCAGCCAATCTTTCTCCGGCTATGGCTACACCTTC
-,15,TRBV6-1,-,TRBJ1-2,CASTYFPQGNYGYTF,TGTGCCAGCACCTATTTCCCCCAGGGGAACTATGGCTACACCTTC
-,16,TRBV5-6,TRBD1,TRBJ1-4,CASSIRLGGGREKLFF,TGTGCCAGCAGCATACGCCTCGGAGGGGGCAGGGAAAAACTGTTTTTT
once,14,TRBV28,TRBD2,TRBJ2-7,CASSPSGRANEQYF,TGTGCCAGCAGCCCTAGCGGGAGGGCCAACGAGCAGTACTTC
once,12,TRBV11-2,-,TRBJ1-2,CASSPYDSGYTF,TGTGCCAGCAGCCCCTACGATAGTGGCTACACCTTC
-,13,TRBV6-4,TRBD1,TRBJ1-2,CASSPRGADGYTF,TGTGCCAGCAGTCCCAGGGGGGCTGATGGCTACACCTTC
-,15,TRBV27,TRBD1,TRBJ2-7,CASSPKQGSLYEQYF,TGTGCCAGCAGTCCCAAACAGGGGTCGTTATACGAGCAGTACTTC
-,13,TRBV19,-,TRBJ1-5,CASSPGADQPQHF,TGTGCCAGTAGTCCGGGAGCGGATCAGCCCCAGCATTTT
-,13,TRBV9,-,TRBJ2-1,CASSPDSYNEQFF,TGTGCCAGCAGCCCAGACTCCTACAATGAGCAGTTCTTC
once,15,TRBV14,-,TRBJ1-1,CASSQVLGQNTEAFF,TGTGCCAGCAGCCAAGTCCTGGGGCAGAACACTGAAGCTTTCTTT